This TCR beta chain was retrieved from a study of blood T cells in healthy people across ages. The authors ran a second PCR of 7 to 11 cycles using a sample-barcoded 5' primer and a J-beta primer mix. TCRdb redid the calling of the 5' RACE reads with MiXCR, one entry per CDR3 protein. The sample lists 700,000 or so distinct CDR3 sequences; 22% were seen once. V lost 7 bases and J lost 5, with 8 bases in between. CDR3 length equals 11 residues. The sample holds many counts of this clonotype. The TCR was taken from a man aged 70-80 years in good health. The chain links TRBV12-3 or TRBV12-4 to TRBJ1-1; D remains ambiguous. Sequenced material: blood. Written as DNA, the CDR3 is TGTGCCAGCACCTGGGGTACTGAAGCTTTCTTT. Its protein is CASTWGTEAFF.